The clone carrying this TCR beta chain occurred once. The V gene lost 0 bases and the J gene lost 3 bases, with 11 bases spanning the gap. CDR3 length: 15 residues. Per germline, CDR1 MGHRA and CDR2 YSYEKL. The source of the sample is a study of blood T cell repertoires in COVID-19. Method: immunoSEQ multiplex PCR; TCRdb's copy keeps in-frame clones and lacks some. This table holds about 150,000 clones, roughly three quarters found once. The V gene is TRBV4-1, the J gene TRBJ1-2; D not certain. The TCR originated in a woman between 50 and 59 years old who had recovered from COVID-19. The sample consisted of PBMCs or T cells enriched from blood (not recorded which). DNA of the CDR3: TGCGCCAGCAGCCAAGATGCCGGCGGCTACTATGGCTACACCTTC. Translated, it gives CASSQDAGGYYGYTF.